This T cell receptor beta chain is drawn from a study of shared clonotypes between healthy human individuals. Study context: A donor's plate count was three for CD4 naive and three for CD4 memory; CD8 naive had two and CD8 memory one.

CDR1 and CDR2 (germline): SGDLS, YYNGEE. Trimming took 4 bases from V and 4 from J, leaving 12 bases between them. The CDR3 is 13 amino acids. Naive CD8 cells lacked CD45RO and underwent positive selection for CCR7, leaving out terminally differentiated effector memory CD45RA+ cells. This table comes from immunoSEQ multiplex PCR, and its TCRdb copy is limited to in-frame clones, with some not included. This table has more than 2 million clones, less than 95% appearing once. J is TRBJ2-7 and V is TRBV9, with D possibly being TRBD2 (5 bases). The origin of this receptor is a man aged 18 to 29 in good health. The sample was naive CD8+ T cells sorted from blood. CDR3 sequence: CASSSDSGYEQYF. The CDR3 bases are TGTGCCAGCAGCTCCGACTCGGGATACGAGCAGTACTTC.